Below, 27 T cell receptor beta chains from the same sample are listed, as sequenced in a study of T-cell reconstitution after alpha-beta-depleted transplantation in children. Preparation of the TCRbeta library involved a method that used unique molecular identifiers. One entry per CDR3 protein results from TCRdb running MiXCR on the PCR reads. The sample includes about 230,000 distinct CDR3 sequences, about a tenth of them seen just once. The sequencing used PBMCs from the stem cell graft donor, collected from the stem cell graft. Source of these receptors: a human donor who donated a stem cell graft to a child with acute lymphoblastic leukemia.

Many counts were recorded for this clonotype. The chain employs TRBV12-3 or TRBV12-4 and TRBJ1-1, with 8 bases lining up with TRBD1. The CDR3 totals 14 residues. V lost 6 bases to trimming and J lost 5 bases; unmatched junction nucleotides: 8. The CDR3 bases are TGTGCCAGCAGCCCGACAGGGGCTGGAACTGAAGCTTTCTTT. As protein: CASSPTGAGTEAFF.

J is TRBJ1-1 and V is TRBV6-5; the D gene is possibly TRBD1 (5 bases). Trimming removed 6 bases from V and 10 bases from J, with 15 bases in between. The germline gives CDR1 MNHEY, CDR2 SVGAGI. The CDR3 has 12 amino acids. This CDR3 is CASSPLWGGAFF. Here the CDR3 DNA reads TGTGCCAGCAGCCCTCTGTGGGGGGGAGCTTTCTTT.

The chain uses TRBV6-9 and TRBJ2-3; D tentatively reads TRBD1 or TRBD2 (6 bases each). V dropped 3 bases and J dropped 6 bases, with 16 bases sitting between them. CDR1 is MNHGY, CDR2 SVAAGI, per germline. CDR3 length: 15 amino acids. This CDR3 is CASSYEGGPRDTQYF. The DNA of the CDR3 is TGTGCCAGCAGTTACGAGGGGGGCCCCAGGGATACGCAGTATTTT.

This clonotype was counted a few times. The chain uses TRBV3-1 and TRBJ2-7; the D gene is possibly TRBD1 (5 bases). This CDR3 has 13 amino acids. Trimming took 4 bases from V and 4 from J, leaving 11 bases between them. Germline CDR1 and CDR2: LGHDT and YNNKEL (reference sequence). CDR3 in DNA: TGTGCCAGCAGCCGGGGCACCGAGTACGAGCAGTACTTC. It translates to CASSRGTEYEQYF.

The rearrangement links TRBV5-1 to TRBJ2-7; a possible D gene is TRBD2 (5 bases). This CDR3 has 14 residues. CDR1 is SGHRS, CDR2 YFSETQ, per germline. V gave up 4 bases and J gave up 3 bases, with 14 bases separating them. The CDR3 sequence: CASSRRGQDYEQYF. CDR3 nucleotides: TGCGCCAGCAGCAGGAGAGGGCAGGACTACGAGCAGTACTTC. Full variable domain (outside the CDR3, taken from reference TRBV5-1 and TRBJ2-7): KAGVTQTPRYLIKTRGQQVTLSCSPISGHRSVSWYQQTPGQGLQFLFEYFSETQRNKGNFPGRFSGRQFSNSRSEMNVSTLELGDSALYLCASSRRGQDYEQYFGPGTRLTVT.

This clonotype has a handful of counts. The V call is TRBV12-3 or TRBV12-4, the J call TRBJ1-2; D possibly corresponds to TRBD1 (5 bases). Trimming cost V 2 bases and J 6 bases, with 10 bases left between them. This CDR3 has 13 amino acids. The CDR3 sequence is CASSLRGRDGYTF. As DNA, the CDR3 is TGTGCCAGCAGTTTACGGGGGAGAGATGGCTACACCTTC.

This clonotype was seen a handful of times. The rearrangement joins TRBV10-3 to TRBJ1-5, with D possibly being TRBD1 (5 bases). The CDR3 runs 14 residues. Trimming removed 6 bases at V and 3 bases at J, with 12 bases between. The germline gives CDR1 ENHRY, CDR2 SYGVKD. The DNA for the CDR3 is TGTGCCATCAGCTGGGACGGACCCAATCAGCCCCAGCATTTT. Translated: CAISWDGPNQPQHF.

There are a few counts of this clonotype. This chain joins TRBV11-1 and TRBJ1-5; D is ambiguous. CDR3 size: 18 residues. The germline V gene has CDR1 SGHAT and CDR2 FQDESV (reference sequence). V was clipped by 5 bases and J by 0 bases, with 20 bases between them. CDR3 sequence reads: CASSKGGPALLSNQPQHF. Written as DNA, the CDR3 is TGTGCCAGCAGCAAGGGAGGACCCGCACTCCTTAGCAATCAGCCCCAGCATTTT.

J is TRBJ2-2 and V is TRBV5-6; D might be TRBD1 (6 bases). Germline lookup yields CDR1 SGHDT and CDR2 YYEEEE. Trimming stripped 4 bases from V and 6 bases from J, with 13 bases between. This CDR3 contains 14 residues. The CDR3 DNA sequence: TGTGCCAGCAGCCACTGGACAGCCCCCGGGGAGCTGTTTTTT. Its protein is CASSHWTAPGELFF.

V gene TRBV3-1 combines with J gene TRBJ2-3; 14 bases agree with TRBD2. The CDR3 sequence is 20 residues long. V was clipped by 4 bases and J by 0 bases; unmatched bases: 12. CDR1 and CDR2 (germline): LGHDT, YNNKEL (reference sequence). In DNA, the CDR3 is TGTGCCAGCAGCCCCAGGACTAGCGGGGGGCTCGGGACTAGCACAGATACGCAGTATTTT. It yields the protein CASSPRTSGGLGTSTDTQYF.

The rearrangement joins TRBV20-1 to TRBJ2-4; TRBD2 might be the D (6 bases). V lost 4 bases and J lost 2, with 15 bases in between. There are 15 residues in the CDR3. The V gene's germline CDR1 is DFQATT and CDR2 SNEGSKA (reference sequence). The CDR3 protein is CSAKVPGETKNIQYF. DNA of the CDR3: TGCAGTGCTAAGGTCCCGGGGGAGACCAAAAACATTCAGTACTTC.

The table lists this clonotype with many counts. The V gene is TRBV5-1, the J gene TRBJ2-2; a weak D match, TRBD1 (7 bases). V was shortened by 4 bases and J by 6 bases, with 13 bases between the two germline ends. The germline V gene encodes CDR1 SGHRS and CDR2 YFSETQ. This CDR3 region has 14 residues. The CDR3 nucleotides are TGCGCCAGCAGCCTTGACAGGGAGGCCGGGGAGCTGTTTTTT. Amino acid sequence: CASSLDREAGELFF. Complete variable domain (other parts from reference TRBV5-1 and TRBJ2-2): KAGVTQTPRYLIKTRGQQVTLSCSPISGHRSVSWYQQTPGQGLQFLFEYFSETQRNKGNFPGRFSGRQFSNSRSEMNVSTLELGDSALYLCASSLDREAGELFFGEGSRLTVL.

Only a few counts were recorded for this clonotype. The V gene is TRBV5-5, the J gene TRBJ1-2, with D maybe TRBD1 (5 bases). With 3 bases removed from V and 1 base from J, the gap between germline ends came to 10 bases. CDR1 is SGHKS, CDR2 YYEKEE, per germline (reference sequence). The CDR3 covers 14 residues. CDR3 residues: CASSSGRRNYGYTF. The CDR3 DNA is TGTGCCAGCAGCTCGGGACGGCGTAACTATGGCTACACCTTC.

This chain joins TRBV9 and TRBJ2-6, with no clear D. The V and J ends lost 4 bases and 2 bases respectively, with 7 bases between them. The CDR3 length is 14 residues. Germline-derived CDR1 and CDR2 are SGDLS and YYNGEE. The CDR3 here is CASSLVTGANVLTF. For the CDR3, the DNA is TGTGCCAGCAGCCTAGTGACTGGGGCCAACGTCCTGACTTTC. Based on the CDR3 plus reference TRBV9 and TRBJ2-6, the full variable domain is DSGVTQTPKHLITATGQRVTLRCSPRSGDLSVYWYQQSLDQGLQFLIQYYNGEERAKGNILERFSAQQFPDLHSELNLSSLELGDSALYFCASSLVTGANVLTFGAGSRLTVL.

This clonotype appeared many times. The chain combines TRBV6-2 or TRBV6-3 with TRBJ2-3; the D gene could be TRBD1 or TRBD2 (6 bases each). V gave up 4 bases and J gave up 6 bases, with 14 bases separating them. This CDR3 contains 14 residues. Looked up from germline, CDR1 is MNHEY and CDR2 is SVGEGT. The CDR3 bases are TGTGCCAGCAGTTGGTACAGGGAGGAGGATACGCAGTATTTT. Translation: CASSWYREEDTQYF.

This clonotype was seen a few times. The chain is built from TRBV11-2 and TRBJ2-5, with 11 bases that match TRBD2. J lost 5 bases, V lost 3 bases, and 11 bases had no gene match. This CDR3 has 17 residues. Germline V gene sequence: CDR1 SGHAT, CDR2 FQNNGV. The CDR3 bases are TGTGCCAGCAGCTTCATAGCGGGGGGGCCTTTAGGGGAGACCCAGTACTTC. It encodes CASSFIAGGPLGETQYF.

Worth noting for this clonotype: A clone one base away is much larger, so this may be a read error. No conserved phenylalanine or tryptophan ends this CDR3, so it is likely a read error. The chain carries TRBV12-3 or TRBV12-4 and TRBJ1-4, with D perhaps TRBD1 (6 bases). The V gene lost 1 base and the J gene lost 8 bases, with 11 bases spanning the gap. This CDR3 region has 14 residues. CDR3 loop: CASSLGRGGEKLFC. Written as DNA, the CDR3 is TGTGCCAGCAGTTTAGGCAGGGGAGGCGAAAAACTGTTTTGT.

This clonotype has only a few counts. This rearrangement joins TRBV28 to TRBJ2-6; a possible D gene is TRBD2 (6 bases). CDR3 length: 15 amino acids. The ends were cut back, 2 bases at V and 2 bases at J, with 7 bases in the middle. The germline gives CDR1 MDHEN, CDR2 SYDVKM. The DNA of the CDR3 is TGTGCCAGCAGTTTACCGGGGGCTGGGGCCAACGTCCTGACTTTC. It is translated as CASSLPGAGANVLTF.

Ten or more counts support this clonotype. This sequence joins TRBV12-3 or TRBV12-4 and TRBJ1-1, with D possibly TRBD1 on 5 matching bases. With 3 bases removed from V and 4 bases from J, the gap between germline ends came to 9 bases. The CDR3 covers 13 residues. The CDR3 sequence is CASSFAGRTEAFF. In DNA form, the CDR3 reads TGTGCCAGCAGTTTCGCAGGGCGCACTGAAGCTTTCTTT.

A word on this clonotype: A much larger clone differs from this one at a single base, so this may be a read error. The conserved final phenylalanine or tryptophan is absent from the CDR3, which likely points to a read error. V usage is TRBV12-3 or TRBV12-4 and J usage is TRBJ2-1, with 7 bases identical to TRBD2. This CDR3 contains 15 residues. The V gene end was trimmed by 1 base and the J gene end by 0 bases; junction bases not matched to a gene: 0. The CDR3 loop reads CASSLGGGSYNEQFL. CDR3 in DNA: TGTGCCAGCAGTTTAGGGGGGGGCTCCTACAATGAGCAGTTCTTA.

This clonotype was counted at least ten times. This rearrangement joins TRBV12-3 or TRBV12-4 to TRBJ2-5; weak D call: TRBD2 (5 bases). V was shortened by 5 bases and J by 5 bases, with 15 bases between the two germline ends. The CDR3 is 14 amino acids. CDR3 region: CASSHLDFRETQYF. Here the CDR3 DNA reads TGTGCCAGCAGTCACCTGGACTTTCGGGAGACCCAGTACTTC.

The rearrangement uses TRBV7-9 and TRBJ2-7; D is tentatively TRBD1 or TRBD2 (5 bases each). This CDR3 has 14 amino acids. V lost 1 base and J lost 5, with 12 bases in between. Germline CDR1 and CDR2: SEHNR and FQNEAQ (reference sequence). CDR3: CASSLEYRGDEQYF. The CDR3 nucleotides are TGTGCCAGCAGCTTAGAATACCGGGGCGACGAGCAGTACTTC.

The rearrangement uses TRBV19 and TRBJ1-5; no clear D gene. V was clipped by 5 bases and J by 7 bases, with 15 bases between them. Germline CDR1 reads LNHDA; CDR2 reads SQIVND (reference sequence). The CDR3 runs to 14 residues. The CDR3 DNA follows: TGTGCCAGTAGTTTGACCCGTGGAGGGCAGCCCCAGCATTTT. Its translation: CASSLTRGGQPQHF.

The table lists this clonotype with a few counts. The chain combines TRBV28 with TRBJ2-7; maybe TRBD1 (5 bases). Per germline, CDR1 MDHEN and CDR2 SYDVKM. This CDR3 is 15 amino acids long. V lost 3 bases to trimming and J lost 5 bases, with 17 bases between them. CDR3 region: CASSFRLRMDNEQYF. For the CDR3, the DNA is TGTGCCAGCAGTTTTCGTCTCAGGATGGACAACGAGCAGTACTTC.

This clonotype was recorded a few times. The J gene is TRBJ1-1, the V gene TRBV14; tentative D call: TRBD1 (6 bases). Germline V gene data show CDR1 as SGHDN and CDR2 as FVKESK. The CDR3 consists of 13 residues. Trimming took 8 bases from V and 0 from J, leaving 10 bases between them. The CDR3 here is CASSHRVNTEAFF. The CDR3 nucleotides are TGTGCCAGCTCTCACAGGGTGAACACTGAAGCTTTCTTT.

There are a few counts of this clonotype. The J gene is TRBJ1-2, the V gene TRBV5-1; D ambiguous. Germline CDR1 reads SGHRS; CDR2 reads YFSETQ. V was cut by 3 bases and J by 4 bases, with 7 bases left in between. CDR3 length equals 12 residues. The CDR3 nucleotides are TGCGCCAGCAGCTCGGGATTCTATGGCTACACCTTC. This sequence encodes CASSSGFYGYTF.

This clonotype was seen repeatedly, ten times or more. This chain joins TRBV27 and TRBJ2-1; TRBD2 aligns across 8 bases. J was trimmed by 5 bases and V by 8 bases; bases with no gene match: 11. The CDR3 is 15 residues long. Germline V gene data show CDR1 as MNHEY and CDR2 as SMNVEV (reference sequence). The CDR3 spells CASVDLAGLNNEQFF. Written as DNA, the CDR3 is TGTGCCAGCGTTGACCTAGCGGGTCTGAACAATGAGCAGTTCTTC.